This T cell receptor (beta chain) stems from a study of T cells in Graves' hyperthyroidism and ophthalmopathy. General study points: Expanded thyroid clonotypes (above 0.001) were mostly also found in blood.

Amplified TCR beta CDR3 regions came from RNA transcripts. In the first-round RT-PCR of the TCR CDR3, the HTBI primer set was used. Each CDR3 protein gets one entry after TCRdb re-called the multiplex PCR reads with MiXCR. The sample has 350,000 or so distinct CDR3 sequences, approximately 18% seen once; the top ten hold around 15%. Ophthalmopathy in the patients scored at least 3 on Clinical Activity Score and at least 4 on NOSPECS grade, lasting under 3 months. The V end was cut by 0 bases, the J end by 5 bases, with 6 bases between. CDR3 length: 13 residues. Per germline, CDR1 SGDLS and CDR2 YYNGEE. This clonotype occurred many times. The antigen remains undetermined.

The sequenced sample consisted of blood. The clonotype originates from a woman aged 40-49 years with Graves' ophthalmopathy. The J gene is TRBJ1-5, the V gene TRBV9; no clear D gene. This chain's CDR3 is CASSVGWDQPQHF. CDR3 sequence (DNA): TGTGCCAGCAGCGTAGGTTGGGATCAGCCCCAGCATTTT. Supplemented by reference TRBV9 and TRBJ1-5, the full variable domain reads DSGVTQTPKHLITATGQRVTLRCSPRSGDLSVYWYQQSLDQGLQFLIQYYNGEERAKGNILERFSAQQFPDLHSELNLSSLELGDSALYFCASSVGWDQPQHFGDGTRLSIL.